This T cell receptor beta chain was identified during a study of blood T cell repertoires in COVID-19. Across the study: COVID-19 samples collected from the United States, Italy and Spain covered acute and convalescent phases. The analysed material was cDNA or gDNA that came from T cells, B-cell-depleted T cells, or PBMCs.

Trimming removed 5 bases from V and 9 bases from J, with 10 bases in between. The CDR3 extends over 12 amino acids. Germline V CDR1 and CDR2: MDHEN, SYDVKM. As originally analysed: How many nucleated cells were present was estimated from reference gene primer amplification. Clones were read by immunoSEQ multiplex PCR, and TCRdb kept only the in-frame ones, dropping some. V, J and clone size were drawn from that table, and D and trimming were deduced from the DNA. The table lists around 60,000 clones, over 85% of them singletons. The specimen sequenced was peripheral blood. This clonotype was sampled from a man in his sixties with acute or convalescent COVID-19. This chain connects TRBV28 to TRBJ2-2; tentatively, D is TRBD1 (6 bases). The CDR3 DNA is TGTGCCAGCAGTCTGAGGGACAGGGAGCTGTTTTTT. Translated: CASSLRDRELFF. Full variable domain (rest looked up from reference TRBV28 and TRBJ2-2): DVKVTQSSRYLVKRTGEKVFLECVQDMDHENMFWYRQDPGLGLRLIYFSYDVKMKEKGDIPEGYSVSREKKERFSLILESASTNQTSMYLCASSLRDRELFFGEGSRLTVL.